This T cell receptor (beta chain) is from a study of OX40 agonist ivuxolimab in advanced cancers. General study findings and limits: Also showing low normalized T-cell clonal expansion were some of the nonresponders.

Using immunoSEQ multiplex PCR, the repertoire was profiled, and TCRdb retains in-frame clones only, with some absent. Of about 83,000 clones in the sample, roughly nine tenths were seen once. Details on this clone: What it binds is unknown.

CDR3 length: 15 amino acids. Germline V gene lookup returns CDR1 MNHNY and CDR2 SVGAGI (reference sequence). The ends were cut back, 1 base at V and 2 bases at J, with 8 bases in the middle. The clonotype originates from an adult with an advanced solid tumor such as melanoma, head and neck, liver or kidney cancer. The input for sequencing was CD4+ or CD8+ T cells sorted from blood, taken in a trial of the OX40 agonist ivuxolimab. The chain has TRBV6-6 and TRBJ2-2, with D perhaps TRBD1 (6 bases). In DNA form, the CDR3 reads TGTGCCAGCAGTTACTGGGGGACAAACACCGGGGAGCTGTTTTTT. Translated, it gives CASSYWGTNTGELFF.